Listed here are 21 T cell receptor beta chains from one sample, sequenced in a study of T cell responses to AZD1222 COVID-19 vaccine. TCRdb's table, derived via immunoSEQ multiplex PCR, lists solely in-frame clones and lacks some. The sample carries around 130,000 clones, about nine tenths recorded once. The sequenced sample was peripheral blood, obtained 28 days after the second dose of the MenACWY control vaccine. These receptors were collected from an adult who received the MenACWY meningococcal vaccine as a control.

The chain is built from TRBV11-2 and TRBJ1-3; 7 bases align to TRBD1. Germline assignment: CDR1 SGHAT and CDR2 FQNNGV. V was clipped by 2 bases and J by 1 base; unmatched bases: 5. The CDR3 length is 16 residues. The CDR3 sequence is CASSLKYRGSGNTIYF. The CDR3 DNA sequence: TGTGCCAGCAGCTTAAAATACAGGGGATCTGGAAACACCATATATTTT.

The chain recombines TRBV10-3 with TRBJ1-2; 9 nucleotides line up with TRBD1. CDR3 size: 15 residues. The junction had 4 bases not matched to a gene; V was cut back by 5 bases and J by 0 bases. CDR1 is ENHRY, CDR2 SYGVKD, per germline. This chain's CDR3 is CAISPGQGANYGYTF. In DNA form, the CDR3 reads TGTGCCATCAGTCCGGGACAGGGTGCTAACTATGGCTACACCTTC.

The chain has TRBV27 and TRBJ1-6; D is uncertain. This CDR3 has 15 amino acids. Germline values: CDR1 MNHEY, CDR2 SMNVEV (reference sequence). Deletions cut 4 bases from V and 0 bases from J, with 7 bases between. CDR3 amino acids: CASSSQSSYNSPLHF. The CDR3 DNA reads as TGTGCCAGCAGTTCTCAAAGCTCCTATAATTCACCCCTCCACTTT.

J is TRBJ1-2 and V is TRBV7-8; unclear D gene. The germline gives CDR1 SGHVS, CDR2 FQNEAQ. The ends were cut back, 2 bases at V and 4 bases at J, with 8 bases in the middle. This CDR3 is built from 13 residues. This chain's CDR3 is CASSLSGSYGYTF. The CDR3 DNA follows: TGTGCCAGCAGCTTATCCGGAAGCTATGGCTACACCTTC.

The V call is TRBV4-1, the J call TRBJ2-2; D tentatively reads TRBD1 or TRBD2 (5 bases each). The CDR3 runs 15 residues. Between the trimmed V and J ends, which lost 4 bases and 7 bases, there was a span of 16 bases. Looked up from germline, CDR1 is MGHRA and CDR2 is YSYEKL. The DNA of the CDR3 is TGCGCCAGCAGCCTCGGGGTAGCGCAGGGCGGGGAGCTGTTTTTT. Translated, it gives CASSLGVAQGGELFF.

The chain couples TRBV12-5 to TRBJ2-7; 9 positions agree with TRBD1. Germline trimming cut 0 bases from V and 1 base from J; bases unmatched to any gene: 7. This CDR3 comprises 17 residues. In germline, CDR1 is LGHNT, CDR2 FRNRAP. The DNA for the CDR3 is TGTGCTAGTGGTTTGGTTCCCCCCGGGACAGGGTCCTACGAGCAGTACTTC. Protein product: CASGLVPPGTGSYEQYF.

The chain couples TRBV6-2 or TRBV6-3 to TRBJ2-2; D gene unclear. This CDR3 is 14 amino acids long. Trimming removed 6 bases at V and 2 bases at J, with 10 bases between. The germline V gene has CDR1 MNHEY and CDR2 SVGEGT. In DNA, the CDR3 is TGTGCCAGCAGCCGGCCTACCAACACCGGGGAGCTGTTTTTT. The encoded protein is CASSRPTNTGELFF.

The chain employs TRBV7-9 and TRBJ2-7; 9 nucleotides line up with TRBD2. Germline values: CDR1 SEHNR, CDR2 FQNEAQ (reference sequence). This CDR3 has 15 amino acids. The J segment lost 2 bases and the V segment lost 5 bases, leaving 7 bases of the junction unmatched. DNA of the CDR3: TGTGCCAGCAGCGCCCGACTAGCGGCTCCCTACGAGCAGTACTTC. It is translated as CASSARLAAPYEQYF.

For this clone: At one boundary the junction diverges from the germline segment, which might be a read error. This specimen includes other DNA sequences encoding the same CDR3. V usage is TRBV27 and J usage is TRBJ2-7; 7 bases fit TRBD2. This CDR3 comprises 14 residues. Germline CDR1 and CDR2: MNHEY and SMNVEV (reference sequence). CDR3 in DNA: TGTGCTAGCAGTTTATTGGGCGGGAGTGGCGAGCAGTACTTC. Translating gives CASSLLGGSGEQYF.

V is TRBV28 and J is TRBJ2-5; a possible D gene is TRBD2 (6 bases). The CDR3 extends over 15 amino acids. Trimming shortened V by 6 bases and J by 6 bases, and 20 bases separated the two germline ends. Germline V gene lookup returns CDR1 MDHEN and CDR2 SYDVKM. This chain's CDR3 is CASSSDRGSTKTQYF. The CDR3 coding sequence is TGTGCCAGCAGCTCCGACCGGGGGTCTACGAAGACCCAGTACTTC.

V usage is TRBV15 and J usage is TRBJ1-4; the D is unclear. The CDR3 covers 16 residues. Deletions cut 0 bases from V and 0 bases from J, with 8 bases between. CDR1 is LNHNV, CDR2 YYDKDF, per germline (reference sequence). The CDR3 sequence is CATSRDHGATNEKLFF. In DNA, the CDR3 is TGTGCCACCAGCAGAGATCACGGGGCAACTAATGAAAAACTGTTTTTT. Supplemented by reference TRBV15 and TRBJ1-4, the full variable domain reads DAMVIQNPRYQVTQFGKPVTLSCSQTLNHNVMYWYQQKSSQAPKLLFHYYDKDFNNEADTPDNFQSRRPNTSFCFLDIRSPGLGDTAMYLCATSRDHGATNEKLFFGSGTQLSVL.

CDR3 protein: CASSIYRDRSNQPQHF. The CDR3 bases are TGTGCCAGCAGCATATACCGGGACAGGTCCAATCAGCCCCAGCATTTT. The V and J genes are TRBV7-2 and TRBJ1-5, with 8 bases that match TRBD1. CDR1 is SGHTA and CDR2 is FQGNSA in the germline V gene. The CDR3 sequence is 16 residues long. After removal of 5 bases from V and 3 bases from J, the junction contained 9 bases not matched to a gene.

The chain combines TRBV18 with TRBJ2-5, with a weak D call TRBD2 (6 bases). V lost 6 bases to trimming and J lost 6 bases, with 14 bases between them. CDR1 and CDR2 (germline): KGHSH, LQKENI. This CDR3 region has 13 residues. The CDR3 DNA reads TGTGCCAGCTCCGGGACTGCCTCTCAGACCCAGTACTTC. It is translated as CASSGTASQTQYF.

Many counts were recorded for this clone. The chain employs TRBV4-1 and TRBJ2-1; 11 positions match TRBD2. The CDR3 extends over 15 amino acids. The V segment lost 5 bases and the J segment 5 bases; nucleotides outside the gene matches: 5. Germline V gives CDR1 MGHRA, CDR2 YSYEKL. CDR3 region: CASSVGLAGDNEQFF. CDR3 bases: TGCGCCAGCAGCGTCGGACTAGCGGGTGACAATGAGCAGTTCTTC.

In DNA, the CDR3 is TGTGCCAGCAGTCCTCCGGGACAAGGGTTCACAGATACGCAGTATTTT. It is translated as CASSPPGQGFTDTQYF. V gene TRBV28 combines with J gene TRBJ2-3, with D perhaps TRBD1 (6 bases). The V gene lost 5 bases and the J gene lost 2 bases, with 17 bases spanning the gap. Germline CDR1 MDHEN, CDR2 SYDVKM. This CDR3 region has 16 residues.

The chain links TRBV28 to TRBJ2-5; 9 nucleotides agree with TRBD2. V gave up 5 bases and J gave up 2 bases; unmatched junction bases: 6. CDR3 size: 15 residues. Per germline, CDR1 MDHEN and CDR2 SYDVKM. DNA of the CDR3: TGTGCCAGCAGTAAAAGCGGGGGGCCACAAGAGACCCAGTACTTC. Translation: CASSKSGGPQETQYF.

The chain joins TRBV4-1 to TRBJ1-2, with a weak D call TRBD1 (6 bases). The germline V and J ends were trimmed by 1 base and 0 bases, with 12 bases remaining between them. CDR1 and CDR2 (germline): MGHRA, YSYEKL. The CDR3 has 16 residues. The CDR3 DNA follows: TGCGCCAGCAGCCAAGCACAGGGATCAGCTAACTATGGCTACACCTTC. Its translation is CASSQAQGSANYGYTF.

The rearrangement joins TRBV19 to TRBJ1-4; D is undetermined. CDR1 and CDR2 from the germline V gene are LNHDA and SQIVND (reference sequence). This CDR3 region has 15 residues. V lost 5 bases and J lost 4, with 14 bases in between. In nucleotides, the CDR3 is TGTGCCAGTAGTCCGTGGACCCTTAATAATGAAAAACTGTTTTTT. Encoded protein: CASSPWTLNNEKLFF.

The count of this clone is one. The chain carries TRBV6-5 and TRBJ2-3; D gene unclear. The CDR3 extends over 11 amino acids. Trimming took 6 bases from V and 3 from J, leaving 4 bases between them. In germline, CDR1 is MNHEY, CDR2 SVGAGI. This CDR3 reads CASRITDTQYF. For the CDR3, the DNA is TGTGCCAGCAGGATAACAGATACGCAGTATTTT.

J is TRBJ2-5 and V is TRBV9; no clear D gene. CDR1 and CDR2 from the germline V gene are SGDLS and YYNGEE. The length of the CDR3 is 16 residues. Trimming cost V 0 bases and J 5 bases, with 17 bases left between them. CDR3 sequence (DNA): TGTGCCAGCAGCGTAGGGGCAGCTAGGAACCTGGAGACCCAGTACTTC. It yields the protein CASSVGAARNLETQYF.

The count of this clone is one. V usage is TRBV12-3 or TRBV12-4 and J usage is TRBJ2-5; D tentatively fits TRBD1 or TRBD2 (5 bases each). Trimming took off 6 bases at V and 5 bases at J, with 10 bases between the two ends. The CDR3 contains 12 residues. The CDR3 region has the DNA TGTGCCAGCAGGCCCAGGGACGAGACCCAGTACTTC. Encoded protein: CASRPRDETQYF.